This TCR beta chain was obtained from a study of blood T cells in healthy people across ages. This clonotype was observed a few times. The second PCR ran about 6 to 12 cycles with a sample-barcoded 5' primer and J-beta primers. The authors tagged each cDNA molecule using a template-switch adaptor with 12 random nucleotides. TCRdb processed the 5' RACE reads anew with MiXCR; each CDR3 protein has one entry. The sample shows about 760,000 distinct CDR3 sequences, roughly three fifths of them seen only once. Per sample, a minimum of 7 million PBMCs were isolated. The V end lost 2 bases, the J end lost 3 bases, and 12 bases lay between the germline ends. The CDR3 contains 14 residues. Germline CDR1 is SQVTM and CDR2 is ANQGSEA.

The sample was blood. The origin of this receptor is a middle-aged man in good health. The genes are TRBV29-1 and TRBJ2-3, with a possible D match to TRBD1 (5 bases). The CDR3 DNA is TGCAGCGTTGAACAGGGAATTGTGACAGATACGCAGTATTTT. This gives the protein CSVEQGIVTDTQYF.